What follows are 27 T cell receptor beta chains derived from one specimen sequenced in a study of CD8+ T cells in alopecia areata. Extraction of RNA preceded its reverse transcription into cDNA, which served as the sequencing template. Sequencing was performed with immunoSEQ multiplex PCR; in TCRdb, only in-frame clones are kept and a portion is missing. The sample yields under 250,000 clones, 50% to 70% seen once. The starting material was CD4+ T cells sorted from blood, obtained at week 0. The receptors were sampled from a human donor with alopecia areata.

The rearrangement uses TRBV15 and TRBJ2-6; no clear D. The CDR3 covers 17 residues. CDR1 is LNHNV and CDR2 is YYDKDF in the germline V gene (reference sequence). Between the trimmed V and J ends, which lost 0 bases and 0 bases, there was a span of 9 bases. This CDR3 reads CATSRDDGSSGANVLTF. CDR3 coding DNA: TGTGCCACCAGCAGAGATGACGGCAGCTCTGGGGCCAACGTCCTGACTTTC.

Concerning this clone: The germline gene is not matched at one end of the junction; a read error may be the cause. The gene calls are TRBV7-7 and TRBJ2-5, with 10 nucleotides matching TRBD2. The germline V gene encodes CDR1 SSHAT and CDR2 FNYEAQ (reference sequence). The CDR3 spans 14 residues. The CDR3 DNA is TGTGCTAGCAGCCCTAGCGGGAGCGGAGAGACCCAGTACTTC. This translates into CASSPSGSGETQYF.

Only a few counts were recorded for this clone. The rearrangement joins TRBV29-1 to TRBJ1-2, with D possibly matching TRBD1 (6 bases). Trimming took off 1 base at V and 4 bases at J, with 7 bases between the two ends. This CDR3 region has 12 residues. CDR1 is SQVTM and CDR2 is ANQGSEA in the germline V gene. CDR3 amino acids: CSVEGTVYGYTF. The CDR3, as DNA: TGCAGCGTTGAAGGGACAGTCTATGGCTACACCTTC.

The chain carries TRBV7-9 and TRBJ1-1; 8 bases line up with TRBD1. The CDR3 spans 14 residues. The germline V gene has CDR1 SEHNR and CDR2 FQNEAQ (reference sequence). V lost 6 bases and J lost 8; bases outside the gene matches: 11. The CDR3 reads CASSPSTGAVEAFF. The CDR3 coding sequence is TGTGCCAGCAGTCCCTCGACAGGGGCGGTAGAAGCTTTCTTT.

This clone was recorded a few times. The rearrangement links TRBV6-6 to TRBJ2-1, with D possibly TRBD2 on 6 matching bases. Germline CDR1 MNHNY, CDR2 SVGAGI (reference sequence). The CDR3 is 15 amino acids. Trimming pared 9 bases from V and 0 bases from J, leaving 15 bases between. CDR3 sequence: CASLGGQSSYNEQFF. CDR3 coding DNA: TGTGCCAGTCTCGGGGGTCAGAGCTCCTACAATGAGCAGTTCTTC.

This clone came up a few times. The chain joins TRBV30 to TRBJ2-2; TRBD1 agrees at 7 bases. The V and J ends lost 1 base and 1 base, in that order; junction bases with no gene match: 6. Germline-derived CDR1 and CDR2 are GTSNPN and SVGIG (reference sequence). This CDR3 region has 16 residues. CDR3 in DNA: TGTGCCTGGAGTGCCGCTCGGACAGGGAACACCGGGGAGCTGTTTTTT. Translation: CAWSAARTGNTGELFF.

The chain carries TRBV7-9 and TRBJ1-2, with 8 bases matching TRBD1. Germline values: CDR1 SEHNR, CDR2 FQNEAQ (reference sequence). CDR3 length equals 14 residues. The trim removed 6 bases at V and 3 bases at J, leaving 6 bases unmatched. The DNA of the CDR3 is TGTGCCAGCAGACCACAGGGGGTAGACTATGGCTACACCTTC. Translating gives CASRPQGVDYGYTF.

This clone was seen a few times. The chain has TRBV30 and TRBJ2-7; D could derive from TRBD1 or TRBD2 (5 bases each). The CDR3 is 13 amino acids. V was cut by 2 bases and J by 2 bases, with 10 bases left in between. From germline, CDR1 is GTSNPN and CDR2 SVGIG (reference sequence). CDR3 protein: CAWSTGTTYEQYF. The CDR3 DNA reads as TGTGCCTGGAGTACCGGGACCACCTACGAGCAGTACTTC.

This clone was counted at least ten times. V usage is TRBV7-9 and J usage is TRBJ2-5; TRBD2 matches 8 bases. Germline V gene lookup returns CDR1 SEHNR and CDR2 FQNEAQ (reference sequence). The CDR3 totals 14 residues. With 2 bases clipped from V and 2 bases from J, the junction kept 1 base outside the gene matches. CDR3 nucleotide sequence: TGTGCCAGCAGCTTAACTAGCGGACAAGAGACCCAGTACTTC. Encoded protein: CASSLTSGQETQYF.

V and J are TRBV7-6 and TRBJ2-1; 10 bases fit TRBD2. The CDR3 runs 16 residues. Germline trimming cut 3 bases from V and 3 bases from J; bases unmatched to any gene: 5. The germline V gene encodes CDR1 SGHVS and CDR2 FNYEAQ. This CDR3 is CASSFGTSEYYNEQFF. CDR3 sequence (DNA): TGTGCCAGCAGCTTCGGGACTAGCGAATACTACAATGAGCAGTTCTTC.

This clone was observed a handful of times. The chain is built from TRBV29-1 and TRBJ2-7, with TRBD1 matching 8 bases. After removal of 5 bases from V and 4 bases from J, the junction contained 7 bases not matched to a gene. CDR1 SQVTM and CDR2 ANQGSEA come from the germline V gene. This CDR3 is built from 13 residues. The CDR3 here is CSVNRQGRYEQYF. The CDR3 DNA is TGCAGCGTTAACCGACAGGGGAGGTACGAGCAGTACTTC.

This chain links TRBV5-1 with TRBJ1-5; D not certain. Germline lookup yields CDR1 SGHRS and CDR2 YFSETQ. Trimming took 2 bases from V and 4 from J, leaving 13 bases between them. The CDR3 contains 15 residues. In DNA, the CDR3 is TGCGCCAGCAGCTTCCGGGGTGATCCAAATCAGCCCCAGCATTTT. It is translated as CASSFRGDPNQPQHF.

The chain has TRBV7-3 and TRBJ1-1, with 9 positions matching TRBD1. The CDR3 is made up of 17 amino acids. Unmatched junction bases numbered 10, after V lost 1 base and J lost 4 bases. The V gene's germline CDR1 is SGHTA and CDR2 FQGTGA. The CDR3 spells CASSLRGQGVAGTEAFF. CDR3 sequence (DNA): TGTGCCAGCAGCTTAAGGGGACAGGGAGTAGCCGGCACTGAAGCTTTCTTT.

The chain carries TRBV9 and TRBJ1-1; D unclear. The CDR3 has 14 amino acids. Trimming removed 6 bases from V and 3 bases from J, with 15 bases in between. Germline-derived CDR1 and CDR2 are SGDLS and YYNGEE. The CDR3 reads CASNKHGRDTEAFF. Written as DNA, the CDR3 is TGTGCCAGCAACAAGCACGGTAGGGACACTGAAGCTTTCTTT.

The chain employs TRBV27 and TRBJ2-1; either TRBD1 or TRBD2 may fit D (5 bases each). The V and J ends lost 5 bases and 2 bases respectively, with 13 bases between them. The CDR3 runs to 15 residues. The germline gives CDR1 MNHEY, CDR2 SMNVEV (reference sequence). The CDR3 sequence: CASSPSGDAYNEQFF. In nucleotides, the CDR3 is TGTGCCAGCAGTCCGTCTGGGGACGCCTACAATGAGCAGTTCTTC.

This clone was seen only a few times. The rearrangement links TRBV29-1 to TRBJ2-3; no definite D call. Trimming cost V 5 bases and J 5 bases, with 8 bases left between them. The CDR3 extends over 11 amino acids. Germline CDR1 and CDR2: SQVTM and ANQGSEA. The CDR3 DNA reads as TGCAGCGTTCAGATACAAGATACGCAGTATTTT. It specifies CSVQIQDTQYF.

V gene TRBV6-5 combines with J gene TRBJ1-1; 9 nucleotides agree with TRBD1. The CDR3 runs to 15 residues. Germline trimming cut 4 bases from V and 7 bases from J; bases unmatched to any gene: 10. Germline CDR1 MNHEY, CDR2 SVGAGI. The CDR3, as DNA: TGTGCCAGCAGTTTAAAGACAGGGGGAACGAGTGAAGCTTTCTTT. This gives the protein CASSLKTGGTSEAFF.

Turning to this clone: The sample holds other DNA sequences that translate to the same CDR3. The genes are TRBV30 and TRBJ1-2; D perhaps matches TRBD1 (6 bases). Germline V gene sequence: CDR1 GTSNPN, CDR2 SVGIG (reference sequence). V gave up 0 bases and J gave up 3 bases, with 17 bases separating them. This CDR3 is 16 amino acids long. CDR3 DNA: TGTGCCTGGAGTGTACGGGGGCGGGGCAGGGACTATGGCTACACCTTC. Translated, it gives CAWSVRGRGRDYGYTF.

The sample holds a few counts of this clone. The chain links TRBV18 to TRBJ1-1; 7 bases match TRBD1. Germline V CDR1 and CDR2: KGHSH, LQKENI. This CDR3 comprises 14 residues. The V gene end was trimmed by 4 bases and the J gene end by 1 base; junction bases not matched to a gene: 3. In DNA form, the CDR3 reads TGTGCCAGCTCACGACAGGGTCGGAACACTGAAGCTTTCTTT. Amino acid sequence: CASSRQGRNTEAFF.

The chain recombines TRBV30 with TRBJ1-2; D gene ambiguous. CDR3 length: 15 amino acids. Germline CDR1 GTSNPN, CDR2 SVGIG (reference sequence). The V end lost 2 bases, the J end lost 2 bases, and 15 bases lay between the germline ends. CDR3 nucleotide sequence: TGTGCCTGGAGTTCCGGACCGAACCAAAACTATGGCTACACCTTC. Protein: CAWSSGPNQNYGYTF. The entire variable domain, with the rest obtained from reference TRBV30 and TRBJ1-2, is as follows: SQTIHQWPATLVQPVGSPLSLECTVEGTSNPNLYWYRQAAGRGLQLLFYSVGIGQISSEVPQNLSASRPQDRQFILSSKKLLLSDSGFYLCAWSSGPNQNYGYTFGSGTRLTVV.

This clone showed up just a few times. The chain is built from TRBV6-1 and TRBJ2-7; D gene ambiguous. V shed 7 bases and J shed 3 bases, with 10 bases lying between them. The CDR3 has 12 amino acids. The germline V gene has CDR1 MNHNS and CDR2 SASEGT. The DNA for the CDR3 is TGTGCCAGCAAAACCCCTTTCTACGAGCAGTACTTC. It translates to CASKTPFYEQYF.

V gene TRBV7-3 combines with J gene TRBJ1-1, with D possibly matching TRBD1 (5 bases). V dropped 4 bases and J dropped 5 bases, with 14 bases sitting between them. Germline V lookup: CDR1 SGHTA, CDR2 FQGTGA. CDR3 length equals 14 residues. CDR3: CASSSDGGVTEAFF. For the CDR3, the DNA is TGTGCCAGCAGCTCCGACGGGGGGGTGACTGAAGCTTTCTTT.

In DNA, the CDR3 is TGTGCCAGCAGCCAAGATAGACAGGCGCATCAGCCCCAGCATTTT. Translated, it gives CASSQDRQAHQPQHF. The chain carries TRBV4-2 and TRBJ1-5; D is possibly TRBD1 (6 bases). From germline, CDR1 is LGHNA and CDR2 YNFKEQ. This CDR3 has 15 amino acids. V was shortened by 0 bases and J by 5 bases, with 11 bases between the two germline ends.

The rearrangement uses TRBV7-9 and TRBJ2-1; 11 bases line up with TRBD2. The V and J ends lost 1 base and 6 bases, in that order; junction bases with no gene match: 8. The length of the CDR3 is 17 residues. Germline V lookup: CDR1 SEHNR, CDR2 FQNEAQ (reference sequence). CDR3 DNA sequence: TGTGCCAGCAGCTTAGGGACCCTAGCGGGGGGCAGCAATGAGCAGTTCTTC. It specifies CASSLGTLAGGSNEQFF. The full variable domain, rest sourced from reference TRBV7-9 and TRBJ2-1, is DTGVSQNPRHKITKRGQNVTFRCDPISEHNRLYWYRQTLGQGPEFLTYFQNEAQLEKSRLLSDRFSAERPKGSFSTLEIQRTEQGDSAMYLCASSLGTLAGGSNEQFFGPGTRLTVL.

The CDR3 sequence is CAWSARQVYEQYF. The CDR3 DNA reads TGTGCCTGGAGTGCCAGACAGGTTTACGAGCAGTACTTC. The chain has TRBV30 and TRBJ2-7; possibly TRBD1 for D (6 bases). The germline gives CDR1 GTSNPN, CDR2 SVGIG (reference sequence). This CDR3 contains 13 residues. V was shortened by 1 base and J by 4 bases, with 11 bases between the two germline ends.

This CDR3 reads CAISEGGNQPQHF. The CDR3 DNA sequence: TGTGCCATCAGTGAGGGGGGAAATCAGCCCCAGCATTTT. The V gene is TRBV10-3, the J gene TRBJ1-5; D may be TRBD1 (5 bases). CDR1 is ENHRY and CDR2 is SYGVKD in the germline V gene. The CDR3 length is 13 residues. The ends were cut back, 2 bases at V and 4 bases at J, with 6 bases in the middle.

V usage is TRBV9 and J usage is TRBJ2-3; D unclear. Germline V gene lookup returns CDR1 SGDLS and CDR2 YYNGEE. Trimming took off 2 bases at V and 7 bases at J, with 11 bases between the two ends. This CDR3 has 13 residues. This CDR3 reads CASSVSGAHTQYF. The CDR3 nucleotides are TGTGCCAGCAGCGTGTCGGGCGCTCATACGCAGTATTTT.